This TCR beta chain is from a study of control samples from healthy donors and cancer patients. This clone was seen just once. The CDR3 is 20 amino acids. Germline CDR1 KGHDR, CDR2 SFDVKD. Trimming cost V 1 base and J 1 base; bases outside gene matches: 10. TCRdb's table, derived via immunoSEQ multiplex PCR, lists solely in-frame clones and lacks some. The table includes fewer than 200,000 clones, about 94% detected once. This chain joins TRBV24-1 and TRBJ1-5; 12 bases align to TRBD1. The TCR comes from a woman aged 55-69 years in good health. The specimen sequenced was blood. The CDR3 loop is CATSDFLSGDRGLSNQPQHF. The DNA of the CDR3 is TGTGCCACCAGTGATTTTTTGTCCGGGGACAGGGGGCTGAGCAATCAGCCCCAGCATTTT.